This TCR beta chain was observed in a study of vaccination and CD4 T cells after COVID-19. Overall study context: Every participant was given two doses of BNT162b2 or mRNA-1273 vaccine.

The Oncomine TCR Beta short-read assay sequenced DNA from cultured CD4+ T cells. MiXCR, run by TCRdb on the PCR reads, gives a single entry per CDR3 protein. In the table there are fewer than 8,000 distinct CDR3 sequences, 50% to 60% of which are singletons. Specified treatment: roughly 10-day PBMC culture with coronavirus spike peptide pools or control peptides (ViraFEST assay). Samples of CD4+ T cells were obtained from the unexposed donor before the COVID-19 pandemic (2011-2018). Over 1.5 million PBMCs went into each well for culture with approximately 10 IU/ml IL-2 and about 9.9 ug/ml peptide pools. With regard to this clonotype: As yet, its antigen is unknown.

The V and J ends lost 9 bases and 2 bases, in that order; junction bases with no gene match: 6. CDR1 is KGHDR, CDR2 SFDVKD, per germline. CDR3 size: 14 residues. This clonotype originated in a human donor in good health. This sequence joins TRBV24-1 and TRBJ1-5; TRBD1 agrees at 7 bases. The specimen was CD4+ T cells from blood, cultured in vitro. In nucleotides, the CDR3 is TGTGCCACCCTCGGGACAGAGGGCAATCAGCCCCAGCATTTT. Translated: CATLGTEGNQPQHF.